This entry lists 30 T cell receptor beta chains sequenced from one sample in a study of blood T cell repertoires in COVID-19. The protocol was immunoSEQ multiplex PCR, while the TCRdb copy is restricted to in-frame clones and leaves out a portion. Here the sample spans around 420,000 clones, approximately 85% being singletons. The sample comprised PBMCs or T cells enriched from blood (not recorded which). Receptors originate from a woman between 35 and 50 years old with acute COVID-19.

The chain uses TRBV5-4 and TRBJ2-3; D uncertain. The germline CDR1 and CDR2 sequences are SGHNT and YYREEE (reference sequence). Trimming pared 1 base from V and 1 base from J, leaving 4 bases between. The CDR3 runs 13 residues. This CDR3 reads CASSLPGTDTQYF. CDR3 DNA sequence: TGTGCCAGCAGCTTGCCAGGCACAGATACGCAGTATTTT.

The gene calls are TRBV6-5 and TRBJ2-2, with 8 bases matching TRBD1. Looked up from germline, CDR1 is MNHEY and CDR2 is SVGAGI. J was trimmed by 5 bases and V by 6 bases; bases with no gene match: 5. This CDR3 is 14 amino acids long. The CDR3 sequence is CASRLQGVTGELFF. CDR3 bases: TGTGCCAGCAGACTACAGGGGGTAACCGGGGAGCTGTTTTTT.

The rearrangement links TRBV11-2 to TRBJ1-1, with 8 bases matching TRBD1. The CDR3 is 19 residues long. In germline, CDR1 is SGHAT, CDR2 FQNNGV. After removal of 5 bases from V and 0 bases from J, the junction contained 17 bases not matched to a gene. DNA for the CDR3: TGTGCCAGCAGCCAAAGTCGGGGGACAGGTTATTCCATGAACACTGAAGCTTTCTTT. Translated, it gives CASSQSRGTGYSMNTEAFF.

This clone came up once. The V call is TRBV5-5, the J call TRBJ1-1, with TRBD1 matching 8 bases. The CDR3 consists of 16 residues. The ends lost 1 base at V and 0 bases at J; junction bases unmatched: 5. Looked up from germline, CDR1 is SGHKS and CDR2 is YYEKEE (reference sequence). The CDR3 coding sequence is TGTGCCAGCAGCTTGCAGGGGGCGTACATGAACACTGAAGCTTTCTTT. This translates into CASSLQGAYMNTEAFF.

The chain employs TRBV5-4 and TRBJ1-2, with D perhaps matching TRBD1 (6 bases). Germline V gene lookup returns CDR1 SGHNT and CDR2 YYREEE (reference sequence). This CDR3 comprises 15 residues. V lost 4 bases, J lost 8 bases, and 21 bases lay in between. CDR3 sequence reads: CASSPSLDSSKGYTF. The CDR3 DNA sequence: TGTGCCAGCAGCCCCTCCTTGGACAGCAGTAAGGGCTACACCTTC.

The chain couples TRBV25-1 to TRBJ2-3, with 8 bases aligning to TRBD1. Trimming cost V 7 bases and J 4 bases; bases outside gene matches: 10. Germline V gene lookup returns CDR1 MGHDK and CDR2 SYGVNS. The CDR3 has 15 residues. The CDR3 loop reads CASKPGTGGPDTQYF. The CDR3 nucleotides read TGTGCCAGCAAACCGGGGACAGGTGGTCCAGATACGCAGTATTTT.

The V and J genes are TRBV10-2 and TRBJ1-1; the D gene is possibly TRBD1 (5 bases). CDR3 size: 13 residues. Trimming removed 6 bases at V and 6 bases at J, with 14 bases between. Germline CDR1 and CDR2: WSHSY and SAAADI. The CDR3 bases are TGCGCCAGCAGGGGGGGATTTGACCCTGAAGCTTTCTTT. Its translation: CASRGGFDPEAFF.

This clone was observed a handful of times. The chain joins TRBV6-5 to TRBJ1-5, with D possibly TRBD1 on 5 matching bases. Trimming shortened V by 8 bases and J by 1 base, and 15 bases separated the two germline ends. Germline CDR1 and CDR2: MNHEY and SVGAGI. The CDR3 has 15 residues. For the CDR3, the DNA is TGTGCCAGCGGGGCGGGGGAGAAGAGCAATCAGCCCCAGCATTTT. Translated, it gives CASGAGEKSNQPQHF.

Notes on this clone: Other DNA sequences in the same sample also yield this CDR3. The rearrangement links TRBV9 to TRBJ2-7, with D tentatively TRBD2 (7 bases). The CDR3 spans 15 residues. CDR1 is SGDLS, CDR2 YYNGEE, per germline. Trimming pared 0 bases from V and 4 bases from J, leaving 14 bases between. CDR3 nucleotides: TGTGCCAGCAGCGTAGGACCGGGGGGCCGATACGAGCAGTACTTC. Translated: CASSVGPGGRYEQYF.

The chain combines TRBV13 with TRBJ1-1; D is perhaps TRBD1 (5 bases). Germline V lookup: CDR1 PRHDT, CDR2 FYEKMQ (reference sequence). Trimming cost V 4 bases and J 7 bases, with 10 bases left between them. This CDR3 contains 12 residues. Written as DNA, the CDR3 is TGTGCCAGCAGCTCAAAGGGGCGTGAAGCTTTCTTT. Protein product: CASSSKGREAFF.

The chain employs TRBV27 and TRBJ2-7; D is perhaps TRBD1 (6 bases). Trimming pared 2 bases from V and 0 bases from J, leaving 8 bases between. The CDR3 loop spans 14 amino acids. CDR1 is MNHEY, CDR2 SMNVEV, per germline (reference sequence). The CDR3 loop reads CASSLVGGSYEQYF. CDR3 coding DNA: TGTGCCAGCAGTTTAGTAGGGGGCTCCTACGAGCAGTACTTC.

A remark on this clone: The identical CDR3 is also encoded by other nucleotide sequences in the sample. This chain uses TRBV30 with TRBJ1-1, with D perhaps TRBD1 (5 bases). Trimming took off 0 bases at V and 4 bases at J, with 9 bases between the two ends. Germline V gene lookup returns CDR1 GTSNPN and CDR2 SVGIG (reference sequence). CDR3 length: 13 residues. CDR3 region: CAWSVGRGTEAFF. The CDR3 nucleotides are TGTGCCTGGAGTGTGGGGCGCGGCACTGAAGCTTTCTTT.

The V and J genes are TRBV27 and TRBJ1-2, with a weak D call TRBD1 (5 bases). The CDR3 loop spans 14 amino acids. The V end was cut by 7 bases, the J end by 4 bases, with 16 bases between. The V gene's germline CDR1 is MNHEY and CDR2 SMNVEV (reference sequence). CDR3: CASISLWQGYGYTF. For the CDR3, the DNA is TGTGCCAGCATTTCTCTTTGGCAGGGCTATGGCTACACCTTC.

The chain couples TRBV5-1 to TRBJ1-1; TRBD1 matches 9 bases. Germline CDR1 and CDR2: SGHRS and YFSETQ. V gave up 3 bases and J gave up 1 base; unmatched junction bases: 1. The CDR3 runs 14 residues. The CDR3 DNA follows: TGCGCCAGCAGCTGGGGACAGGGGAACACTGAAGCTTTCTTT. This gives the protein CASSWGQGNTEAFF.

The CDR3 loop reads CAWGPNTFRDLRGYTF. The DNA of the CDR3 is TGTGCCTGGGGGCCCAATACCTTCAGGGACTTGAGAGGCTACACCTTC. The V call is TRBV30, the J call TRBJ1-2; D perhaps matches TRBD1 (5 bases). V was pared by 5 bases and J by 8 bases, with 27 bases between. The CDR3 is made up of 16 amino acids. Per germline, CDR1 GTSNPN and CDR2 SVGIG (reference sequence).

The gene calls are TRBV3-1 (or the pseudogene TRBV3-2) and TRBJ2-2; 13 bases fit TRBD2. CDR3 size: 20 residues. Germline CDR1 LGHDT, CDR2 YNNKEL (reference sequence). Trimming cost V 0 bases and J 5 bases; bases outside gene matches: 12. CDR3 residues: CASSQDRRTSGGVWTGELFF. CDR3 coding DNA: TGTGCCAGCAGCCAAGATCGGAGGACTAGCGGGGGTGTTTGGACCGGGGAGCTGTTTTTT.

The chain joins TRBV3-1 (or the pseudogene TRBV3-2) to TRBJ2-5, with unresolved D. CDR1 and CDR2 (germline): LGHDT, YNNKEL (reference sequence). Trimming stripped 2 bases from V and 5 bases from J, with 6 bases between. CDR3 length: 12 amino acids. The CDR3, as DNA: TGTGCCAGCAGCCAACTTCGTGAGACCCAGTACTTC. It yields the protein CASSQLRETQYF.

This rearrangement joins TRBV9 to TRBJ2-5, with unresolved D. Trimming removed 0 bases from V and 0 bases from J, with 9 bases in between. Germline loops: CDR1 SGDLS, CDR2 YYNGEE. The CDR3 has 15 residues. CDR3 sequence: CASSVGGFNQETQYF. The CDR3 DNA reads TGTGCCAGCAGCGTAGGAGGATTCAACCAAGAGACCCAGTACTTC.

The sample holds a few counts of this clone. V gene TRBV28 combines with J gene TRBJ1-6; TRBD1 agrees at 7 bases. With V trimmed by 5 bases and J by 6 bases, 4 bases remained unmatched. CDR1 is MDHEN, CDR2 SYDVKM, per germline. The CDR3 has 14 amino acids. CDR3 nucleotides: TGTGCCAGCAGTCGTGGGACAGCTAATTCACCCCTCCACTTT. Translation: CASSRGTANSPLHF.

CDR3 in DNA: TGTGCCTGGAGTACAGACTACAATGAGCAGTTCTTC. Protein product: CAWSTDYNEQFF. The chain combines TRBV30 with TRBJ2-1; no definite D call. This CDR3 is built from 12 residues. V was trimmed by 2 bases and J by 3 bases, leaving 5 bases between them. Germline CDR1 and CDR2: GTSNPN and SVGIG (reference sequence).

V gene TRBV10-3 combines with J gene TRBJ1-1; D is perhaps TRBD1 (5 bases). Germline V gives CDR1 ENHRY, CDR2 SYGVKD. The CDR3 loop spans 13 amino acids. Trimming cost V 6 bases and J 1 base, with 9 bases left between them. In nucleotides, the CDR3 is TGTGCCATCAGATCGACAGAGAACACTGAAGCTTTCTTT. This translates into CAIRSTENTEAFF.

This clone was counted at least ten times. V gene TRBV19 combines with J gene TRBJ2-7; 15 bases line up with TRBD2. This CDR3 region has 19 residues. Germline trimming cut 5 bases from V and 0 bases from J; bases unmatched to any gene: 11. Germline loops: CDR1 LNHDA, CDR2 SQIVND (reference sequence). The CDR3 here is CASSVGSGTSGGSSYEQYF. The CDR3 bases are TGTGCCAGTAGTGTCGGGTCGGGGACTAGCGGGGGGAGCTCCTACGAGCAGTACTTC.

V gene TRBV27 combines with J gene TRBJ2-3, with D tentatively TRBD2 (6 bases). There are 14 residues in the CDR3. Trimming left V 3 bases short and J 0 bases short, with 7 bases between. CDR1 is MNHEY and CDR2 is SMNVEV in the germline V gene (reference sequence). The CDR3 is CASSFGTSTDTQYF. The DNA for the CDR3 is TGTGCCAGCAGTTTCGGGACTAGCACAGATACGCAGTATTTT.

The V and J genes are TRBV18 and TRBJ1-2, with D hard to call. The V end lost 2 bases, the J end lost 0 bases, and 13 bases lay between the germline ends. The V gene's germline CDR1 is KGHSH and CDR2 LQKENI. The CDR3 covers 16 residues. CDR3: CASSPAASLANYGYTF. CDR3 coding DNA: TGTGCCAGCTCACCAGCGGCGTCGTTAGCTAACTATGGCTACACCTTC.

CDR3 nucleotide sequence: TGTGCCAGCTCACCTACCGGGTCGGGGACTGAAGCTTTCTTT. Protein: CASSPTGSGTEAFF. The chain is built from TRBV18 and TRBJ1-1, with D hard to call. The ends were cut back, 3 bases at V and 5 bases at J, with 13 bases in the middle. Germline-derived CDR1 and CDR2 are KGHSH and LQKENI. This CDR3 region has 14 residues.

CDR3 in amino acids: CATNSGQGHEQYF. CDR3 DNA: TGTGCCACCAATTCCGGACAGGGACACGAGCAGTACTTC. The chain uses TRBV24-1 and TRBJ2-7; 8 bases line up with TRBD1. This CDR3 region has 13 residues. The trim removed 8 bases at V and 5 bases at J, leaving 7 bases unmatched. From germline, CDR1 is KGHDR and CDR2 SFDVKD.

The CDR3 DNA is TGCGCCAGCAGCCAACGAGCGGGGGGGCAAAGGAATGAGCAGTTCTTC. As protein: CASSQRAGGQRNEQFF. V gene TRBV4-1 combines with J gene TRBJ2-1; 10 nucleotides align to TRBD2. This CDR3 spans 16 amino acids. The germline V gene encodes CDR1 MGHRA and CDR2 YSYEKL. Trimming cost V 2 bases and J 7 bases; bases outside gene matches: 8.

This chain links TRBV27 with TRBJ2-7; 8 bases agree with TRBD1. This CDR3 comprises 14 residues. Trimming removed 5 bases from V and 4 bases from J; junction bases left unmatched: 7. Looked up from germline, CDR1 is MNHEY and CDR2 is SMNVEV (reference sequence). The CDR3 loop reads CASSPGQARYEQYF. The CDR3 nucleotides are TGTGCCAGCAGTCCGGGACAGGCCCGGTACGAGCAGTACTTC.

The genes are TRBV10-3 and TRBJ2-6; D is perhaps TRBD1 (6 bases). This CDR3 comprises 16 residues. Germline assignment: CDR1 ENHRY and CDR2 SYGVKD. Trimming removed 6 bases from V and 0 bases from J, with 12 bases in between. CDR3 loop: CAISGQLSSGANVLTF. The CDR3 nucleotides read TGTGCCATCAGCGGACAGCTGAGCTCTGGGGCCAACGTCCTGACTTTC.

The chain combines TRBV19 with TRBJ1-2, with D uncertain. Germline loops: CDR1 LNHDA, CDR2 SQIVND (reference sequence). With 6 bases removed from V and 4 bases from J, the gap between germline ends came to 15 bases. This CDR3 contains 14 residues. CDR3: CASSFVSNSYGYTF. CDR3 sequence (DNA): TGTGCCAGTAGCTTTGTCTCTAACTCCTATGGCTACACCTTC.